This TCR beta chain was documented in a study of blood T cell repertoires in COVID-19. Study-wide background: The study drew acute and convalescent COVID-19 samples from the United States, Italy and Spain.

Participants, about 18 to 90 years old, spanned approximately 26 US areas. This CDR3 comprises 14 residues. The table came from immunoSEQ multiplex PCR; TCRdb's copy has only in-frame clones and leaves some out. The sample records hundreds of thousands of clones, around four fifths being singletons. The material sequenced was PBMCs or T cells enriched from blood (not recorded which). The TCR originated in a woman aged 45 to 65 who had been exposed to COVID-19. This rearrangement joins TRBV21-1 to TRBJ1-2. TRBV21-1 is reported as a pseudogene. The CDR3 is CASSQSAQNYGYTF. CDR3 nucleotides: TGTGCCAGCAGCCAAAGCGCGCAAAACTATGGCTACACCTTC.